The clone carrying this T cell receptor beta chain came up many times. The antigen is unknown. Germline-derived CDR1 and CDR2 are DFQATT and SNEGSKA (reference sequence). This CDR3 contains 13 residues. V lost 0 bases to trimming and J lost 1 base, with 6 bases between them. What was amplified from RNA transcripts were TCR beta CDR3 regions. RT-PCR in the first round (using the HTBI primer set) targeted the TCR CDR3. TCRdb ran MiXCR on the multiplex PCR reads and lists one entry per CDR3 protein. In the table there are more than 500,000 distinct CDR3 sequences, 14% of which are singletons. This specimen belongs to a study of T cells in Graves' hyperthyroidism and ophthalmopathy. Notes on the study in general: Most expanded thyroid clonotypes above 0.001 recurred in blood.

This clonotype originated in a woman in her forties with Graves' hyperthyroidism. The rearrangement links TRBV20-1 to TRBJ2-5; D is undetermined. The source material was blood. CDR3 sequence: CSARDQSQETQYF. CDR3 nucleotide sequence: TGCAGTGCTAGAGATCAGAGCCAAGAGACCCAGTACTTC.